Included here is one T cell receptor (beta chain) sequence, with context. Its specificity is not known. V was cut by 1 base and J by 0 bases, with 6 bases left in between. Germline lookup yields CDR1 MGHRA and CDR2 YSYEKL. The CDR3 extends over 15 amino acids. Libraries for TCR beta were made by quantitative 5'-RACE with molecular barcodes. One entry per CDR3 protein results from TCRdb running MiXCR on the 5' RACE reads. The data show fewer than 250,000 distinct CDR3 sequences, roughly 18% seen once. These data belong to a study of CD8 T cells in ankylosing spondylitis. Broader study findings: One TCR beta motif, made up of roughly 8 highly homologous variants, appeared characteristic of ankylosing spondylitis blood. CD8+ by phenotype, disease-linked clones were relatively rare in peripheral blood.

The gene calls are TRBV4-1 and TRBJ2-2; unclear D gene. Material: blood, either unsorted or a sorted T cell fraction (not recorded which). This clonotype was sampled from a male donor with ankylosing spondylitis. This chain's CDR3 is CASSQGSSNTGELFF. For the CDR3, the DNA is TGCGCCAGCAGCCAAGGAAGCTCGAACACCGGGGAGCTGTTTTTT.